This is a list of T cell receptor beta chains from one sample in a study of post-analysis software for immune sequencing data. TCRdb re-derived calls from the PCR reads in MiXCR, one entry per CDR3 protein. The sample comprises around 710,000 distinct CDR3 sequences, just over 45% of which are singletons, and roughly 5% rests with the top ten. Sequencing used blood. Receptors originate from a girl between 5 and 17 years old with multiple sclerosis. The CDR3 runs from the conserved cysteine through the conserved F or W. Fields, in order: CDR3 protein, V gene, clone size, J gene. Size is stated for part of the rows, as once, few or many counts, or as a class when the clone is expanded.

CSAGESDTQYF | TRBV29-1 | . | TRBJ2-3
CASSEAILAKNIQYF | TRBV6-1 | . | TRBJ2-4
CASSPAPGTGQADTQYF | TRBV5-6 | . | TRBJ2-3
CASMPKTFYEQYF | TRBV2 | . | TRBJ2-7
CASSQDSWGLAGVYEQYF | TRBV4-2 | . | TRBJ2-7
CASSAVYEQYF | TRBV2 | . | TRBJ2-7
CACSSDSGQLSYGYTF | TRBV11-2 | . | TRBJ1-2
CASSLFGSLSDTQYF | TRBV7-9 | . | TRBJ2-3
CSARGPRGPASPLHF | TRBV20-1 | . | TRBJ1-6
CSARVAIGYTF | TRBV20-1 | . | TRBJ1-2
CASNWGSGPSAYEQYF | TRBV5-5 | . | TRBJ2-7
CASSQDTGASYEQYF | TRBV3-1 | few | TRBJ2-7
CASSVEGSSTDTQYF | TRBV9 | . | TRBJ2-3
CASSLVSSGITYEQYF | TRBV7-8 | . | .
CSARDRPTPYEQYF | TRBV20-1 | . | .
CASSLDRGGNSPLHF | TRBV12-3/TRBV12-4 | few | TRBJ1-6
CASSVAPYSVPKQETQYF | TRBV9 | few | TRBJ2-5
CASSQVPVEGANVLTF | TRBV4-2 | few | TRBJ2-6
CASSLGLDATQHF | TRBV5-1 | . | TRBJ2-5
CASGRYSGNNEQFF | TRBV5-1 | . | TRBJ2-1
CAISEDRGYGYTF | TRBV10-3 | . | TRBJ1-2